This T cell receptor beta chain was sequenced in a study of spatial heterogeneity in lung cancer. This clonotype is labeled as medium-sized. TCRdb called the 5' RACE reads again in MiXCR, with one record for every CDR3 protein. This table has under 7,000 distinct CDR3 sequences, 7.5% to 9% appearing once. As for time point: sample taken at primary tumor resection. Source: normal lung tissue next to the tumor, taken at surgery. The receptor's source is a female donor with early-stage non-small cell lung cancer.

The CDR3 loop is CASSWEGGTEAFF. DNA for the CDR3: TGTGCCAGCAGTTGGGAGGGGGGCACTGAAGCTTTCTTT. The chain couples TRBV6-6 to TRBJ1-1, with D possibly being TRBD1 (6 bases). The length of the CDR3 is 13 residues. V lost 4 bases to trimming and J lost 4 bases, with 10 bases between them. Germline lookup yields CDR1 MNHNY and CDR2 SVGAGI (reference sequence).